These 4 T cell receptor beta chains share one sample of origin, sequenced in a study of cytomegalovirus exposure and HLA in healthy donors (dated by TCRdb to the late 2010s). The library was prepared using the immunoSEQ multiplex PCR assay. The multiplex PCR relied on a mix of 60 forward primers for TCR Vbeta segments and 13 reverse primers for TCR Jbeta segments. TCRdb re-hosts the immuneACCESS table, in-frame sequences only. Its copies lack some clones; in the studies checked, an unresolved V gene accounts for under half of them, and the cause for the rest is not known. Present in this sample are some 200,000 clones, 75% to 90% of which were seen just once. Jointly, the top ten make up about 2.6% of the sample. Sequencing was performed on PBMCs. These receptor sequences come from a woman aged 45-59 years in good health and CMV-seropositive.

The CDR3 DNA is TGTGCCAGCAGTTACTCAGACAGAAGGGAGACCCAGTACTTC. It codes for CASSYSDRRETQYF. This rearrangement joins TRBV6-5 to TRBJ2-5, with TRBD1 as a possible D gene (5 bases). The CDR3 extends over 14 amino acids. CDR1 and CDR2 (germline): MNHEY, SVGAGI. V lost 0 bases to trimming and J lost 5 bases, with 10 bases between them.

This chain joins TRBV6-6 and TRBJ2-7; D may be TRBD1 (6 bases). Per germline, CDR1 MNHNY and CDR2 SVGAGI (reference sequence). Trimming took 7 bases from V and 7 from J, leaving 20 bases between them. The CDR3 extends over 14 amino acids. CDR3 DNA sequence: TGTGCCAGCATCAAAAAGGGGGTGGACGGAGAGCAGTACTTC. This translates into CASIKKGVDGEQYF.

V usage is TRBV5-1 and J usage is TRBJ1-6; weak D call: TRBD1 (6 bases). Germline V lookup: CDR1 SGHRS, CDR2 YFSETQ. V lost 4 bases to trimming and J lost 0 bases, with 11 bases between them. The CDR3 is 16 residues long. Here the CDR3 DNA reads TGCGCCAGCAGCCCAGGGACAATCTCCTATAATTCACCCCTCCACTTT. Translated: CASSPGTISYNSPLHF.

This clone was counted a single time. This rearrangement joins TRBV19 to TRBJ1-2, with 8 nucleotides matching TRBD1. With 5 bases clipped from V and 4 bases from J, the junction kept 9 bases outside the gene matches. This CDR3 region has 15 residues. Per the germline V gene, CDR1 is LNHDA and CDR2 is SQIVND (reference sequence). In DNA form, the CDR3 reads TGTGCCAGTAGTCTGGGGACAGGTCCCCTCTATGGCTACACCTTC. Amino acid sequence: CASSLGTGPLYGYTF.